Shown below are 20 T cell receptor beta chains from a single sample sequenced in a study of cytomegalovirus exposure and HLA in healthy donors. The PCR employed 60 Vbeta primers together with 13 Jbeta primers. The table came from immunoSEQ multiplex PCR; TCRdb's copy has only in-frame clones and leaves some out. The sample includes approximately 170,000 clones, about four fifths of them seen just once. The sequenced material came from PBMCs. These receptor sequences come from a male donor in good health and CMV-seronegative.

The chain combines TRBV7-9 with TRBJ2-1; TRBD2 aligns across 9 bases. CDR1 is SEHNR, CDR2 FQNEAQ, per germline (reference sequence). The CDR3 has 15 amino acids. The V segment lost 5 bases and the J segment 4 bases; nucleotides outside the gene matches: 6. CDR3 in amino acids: CASSGGGGLYNEQFF. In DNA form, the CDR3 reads TGTGCCAGCAGCGGCGGGGGGGGATTATACAATGAGCAGTTCTTC.

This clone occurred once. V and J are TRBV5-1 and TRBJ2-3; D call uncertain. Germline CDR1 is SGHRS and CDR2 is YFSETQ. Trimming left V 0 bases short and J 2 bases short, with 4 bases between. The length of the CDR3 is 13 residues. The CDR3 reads CASSLDYTDTQYF. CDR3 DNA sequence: TGCGCCAGCAGCTTGGACTACACAGATACGCAGTATTTT.

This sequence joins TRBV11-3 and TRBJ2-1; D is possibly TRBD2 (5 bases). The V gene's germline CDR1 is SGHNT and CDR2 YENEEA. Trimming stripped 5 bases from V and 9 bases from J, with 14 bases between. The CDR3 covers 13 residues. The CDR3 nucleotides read TGTGCCAGCAGCCCAACCGGGGTGGGTGAGCAGTTCTTC. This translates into CASSPTGVGEQFF.

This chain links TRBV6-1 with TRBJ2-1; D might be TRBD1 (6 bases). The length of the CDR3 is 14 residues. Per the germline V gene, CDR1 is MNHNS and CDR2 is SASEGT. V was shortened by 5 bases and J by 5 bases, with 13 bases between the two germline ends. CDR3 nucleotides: TGTGCCAGCAGTCCTCGGACAGATAACAATGAGCAGTTCTTC. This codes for CASSPRTDNNEQFF.

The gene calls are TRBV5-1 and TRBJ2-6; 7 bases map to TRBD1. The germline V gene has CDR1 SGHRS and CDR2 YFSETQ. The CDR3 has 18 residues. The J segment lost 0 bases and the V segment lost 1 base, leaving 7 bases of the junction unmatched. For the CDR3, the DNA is TGCGCCAGCAGCTTGCGAACAGGGGCCCACTCTGGGGCCAACGTCCTGACTTTC. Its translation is CASSLRTGAHSGANVLTF.

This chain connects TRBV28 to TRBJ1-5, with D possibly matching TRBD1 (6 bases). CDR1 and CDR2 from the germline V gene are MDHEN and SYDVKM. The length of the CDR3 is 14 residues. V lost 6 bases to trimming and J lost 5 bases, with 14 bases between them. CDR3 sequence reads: CASRFPTGYQPQHF. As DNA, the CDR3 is TGTGCCAGCAGATTCCCAACAGGGTATCAGCCCCAGCATTTT.

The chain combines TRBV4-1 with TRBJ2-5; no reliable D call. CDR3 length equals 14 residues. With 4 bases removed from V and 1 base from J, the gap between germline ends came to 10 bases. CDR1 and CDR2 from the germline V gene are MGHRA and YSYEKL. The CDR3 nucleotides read TGCGCCAGCAGCCTAGAGCGTATCCAAGAGACCCAGTACTTC. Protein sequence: CASSLERIQETQYF.

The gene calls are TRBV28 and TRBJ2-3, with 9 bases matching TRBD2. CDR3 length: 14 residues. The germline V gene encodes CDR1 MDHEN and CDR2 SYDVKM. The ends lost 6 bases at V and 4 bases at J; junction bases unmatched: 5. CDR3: CASRLSGSPDTQYF. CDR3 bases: TGTGCCAGCAGGCTTAGCGGGAGTCCAGATACGCAGTATTTT.

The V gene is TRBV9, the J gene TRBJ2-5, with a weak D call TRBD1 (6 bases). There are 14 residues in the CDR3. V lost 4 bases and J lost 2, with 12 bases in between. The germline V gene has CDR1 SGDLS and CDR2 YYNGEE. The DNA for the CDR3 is TGTGCCAGCAGCCTCGCAGGACAGCAAGAGACCCAGTACTTC. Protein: CASSLAGQQETQYF.

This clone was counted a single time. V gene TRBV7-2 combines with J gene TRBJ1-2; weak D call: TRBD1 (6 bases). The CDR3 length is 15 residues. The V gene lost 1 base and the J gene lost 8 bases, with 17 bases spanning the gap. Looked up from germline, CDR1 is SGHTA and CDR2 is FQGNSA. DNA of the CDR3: TGTGCCAGCAGCTTAGAAGGGGGGGGGCTTCGAGGCTACACCTTC. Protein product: CASSLEGGGLRGYTF.

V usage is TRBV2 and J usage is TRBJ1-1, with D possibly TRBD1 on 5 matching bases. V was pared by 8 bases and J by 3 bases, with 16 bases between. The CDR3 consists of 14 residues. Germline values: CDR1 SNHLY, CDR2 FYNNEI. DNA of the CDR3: TGTGCCAGCGGAGCAGGGTCGGTGTACACTGAAGCTTTCTTT. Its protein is CASGAGSVYTEAFF.

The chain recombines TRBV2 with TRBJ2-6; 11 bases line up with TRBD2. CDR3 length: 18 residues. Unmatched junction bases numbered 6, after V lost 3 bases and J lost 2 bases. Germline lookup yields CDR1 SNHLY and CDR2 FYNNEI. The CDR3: CASSEASGGLTGANVLTF. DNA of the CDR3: TGTGCCAGCAGTGAGGCTAGCGGGGGGCTAACTGGGGCCAACGTCCTGACTTTC. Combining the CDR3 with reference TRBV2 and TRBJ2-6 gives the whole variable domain EPEVTQTPSHQVTQMGQEVILRCVPISNHLYFYWYRQILGQKVEFLVSFYNNEISEKSEIFDDQFSVERPDGSNFTLKIRSTKLEDSAMYFCASSEASGGLTGANVLTFGAGSRLTVL.

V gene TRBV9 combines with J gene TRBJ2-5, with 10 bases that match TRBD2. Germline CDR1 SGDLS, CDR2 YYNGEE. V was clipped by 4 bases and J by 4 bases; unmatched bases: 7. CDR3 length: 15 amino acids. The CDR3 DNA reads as TGTGCCAGCAGCCCACCGGGGACTAGCGTAGAGACCCAGTACTTC. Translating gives CASSPPGTSVETQYF.

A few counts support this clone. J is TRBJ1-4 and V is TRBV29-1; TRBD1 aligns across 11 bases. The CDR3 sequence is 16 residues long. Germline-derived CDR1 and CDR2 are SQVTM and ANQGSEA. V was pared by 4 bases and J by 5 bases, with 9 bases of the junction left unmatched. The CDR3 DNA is TGCAGCGTTGGGACAGGGGGCTCACGAGGAAATGAAAAACTGTTTTTT. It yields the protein CSVGTGGSRGNEKLFF.

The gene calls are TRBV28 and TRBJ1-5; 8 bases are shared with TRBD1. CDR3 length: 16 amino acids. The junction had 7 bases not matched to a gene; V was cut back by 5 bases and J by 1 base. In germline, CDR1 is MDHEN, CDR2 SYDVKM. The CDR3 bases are TGTGCCAGCAGTCTTCAGACAGGGGTAAGCAATCAGCCCCAGCATTTT. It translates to CASSLQTGVSNQPQHF.

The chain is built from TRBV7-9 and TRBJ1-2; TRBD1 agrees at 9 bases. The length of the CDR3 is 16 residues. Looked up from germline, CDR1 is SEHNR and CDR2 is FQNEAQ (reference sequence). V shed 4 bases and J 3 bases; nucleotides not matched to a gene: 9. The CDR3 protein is CASSSSNRGRDYGYTF. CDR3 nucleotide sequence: TGTGCCAGCAGCTCATCAAACAGGGGGCGGGACTATGGCTACACCTTC.

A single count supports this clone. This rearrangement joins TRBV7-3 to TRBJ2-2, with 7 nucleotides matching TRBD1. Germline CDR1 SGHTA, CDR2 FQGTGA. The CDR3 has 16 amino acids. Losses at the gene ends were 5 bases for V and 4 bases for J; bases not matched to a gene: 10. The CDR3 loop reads CASSPRGRGTTGELFF. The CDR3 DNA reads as TGTGCCAGCAGCCCCCGCGGCAGGGGGACCACCGGGGAGCTGTTTTTT.

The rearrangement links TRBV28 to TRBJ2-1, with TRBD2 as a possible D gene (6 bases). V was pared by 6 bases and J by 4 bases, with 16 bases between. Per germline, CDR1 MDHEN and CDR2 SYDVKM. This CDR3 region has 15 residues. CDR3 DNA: TGTGCCAGCAGGACCGGGACTTCTGTTTACAATGAGCAGTTCTTC. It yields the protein CASRTGTSVYNEQFF. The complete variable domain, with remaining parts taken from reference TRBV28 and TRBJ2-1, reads DVKVTQSSRYLVKRTGEKVFLECVQDMDHENMFWYRQDPGLGLRLIYFSYDVKMKEKGDIPEGYSVSREKKERFSLILESASTNQTSMYLCASRTGTSVYNEQFFGPGTRLTVL.

The CDR3 DNA reads as TGTGCCAGCAGTCCACCCCGAGGGGTAAGGGGAGGAAACATTCAGTACTTC. This sequence encodes CASSPPRGVRGGNIQYF. The chain has TRBV27 and TRBJ2-4, with D perhaps TRBD2 (6 bases). The V end was cut by 5 bases, the J end by 6 bases, with 23 bases between. Germline V CDR1 and CDR2: MNHEY, SMNVEV (reference sequence). The CDR3 runs to 17 residues.

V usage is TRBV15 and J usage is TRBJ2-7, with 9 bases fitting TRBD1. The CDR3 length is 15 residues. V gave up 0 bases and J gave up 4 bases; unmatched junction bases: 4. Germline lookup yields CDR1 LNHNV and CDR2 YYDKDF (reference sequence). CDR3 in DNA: TGTGCCACCAGCAGAGATTCGGGACAGGGTTACGAGCAGTACTTC. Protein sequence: CATSRDSGQGYEQYF.